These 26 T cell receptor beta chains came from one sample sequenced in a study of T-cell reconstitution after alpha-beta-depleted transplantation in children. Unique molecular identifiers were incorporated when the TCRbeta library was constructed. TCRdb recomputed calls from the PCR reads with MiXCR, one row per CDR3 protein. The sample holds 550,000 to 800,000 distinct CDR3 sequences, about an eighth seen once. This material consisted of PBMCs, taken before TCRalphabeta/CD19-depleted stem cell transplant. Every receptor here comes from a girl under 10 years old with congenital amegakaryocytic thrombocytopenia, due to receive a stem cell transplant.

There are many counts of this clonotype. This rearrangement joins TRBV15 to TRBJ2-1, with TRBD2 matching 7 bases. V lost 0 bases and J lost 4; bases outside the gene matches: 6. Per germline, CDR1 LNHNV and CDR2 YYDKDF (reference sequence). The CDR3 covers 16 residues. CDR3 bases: TGTGCCACCAGCAGAGATTCGCGGGAGTCGTACAATGAGCAGTTCTTC. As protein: CATSRDSRESYNEQFF.

DNA for the CDR3: TGTGCCAGCAGCACCGACAGGGGTTTACGAGAGACCCAGTACTTC. This translates into CASSTDRGLRETQYF. V is TRBV5-6 and J is TRBJ2-5, with 8 positions matching TRBD1. J was trimmed by 4 bases and V by 4 bases; bases with no gene match: 9. Germline CDR1 SGHDT, CDR2 YYEEEE. The CDR3 runs 15 residues.

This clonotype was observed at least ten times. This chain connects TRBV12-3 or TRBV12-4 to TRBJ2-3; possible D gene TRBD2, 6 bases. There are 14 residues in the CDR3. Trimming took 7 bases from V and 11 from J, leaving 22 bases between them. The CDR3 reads CASTLRLDARGQYF. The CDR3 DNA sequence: TGTGCCAGCACCCTGAGACTAGATGCCAGAGGGCAGTATTTT.

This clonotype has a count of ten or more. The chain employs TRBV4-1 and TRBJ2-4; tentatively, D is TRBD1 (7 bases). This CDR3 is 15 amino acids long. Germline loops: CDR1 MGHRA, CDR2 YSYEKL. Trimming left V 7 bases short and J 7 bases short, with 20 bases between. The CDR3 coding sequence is TGCGCCAGCACCCCAGGGCCAGGGGGGAGGAACATTCAGTACTTC. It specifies CASTPGPGGRNIQYF.

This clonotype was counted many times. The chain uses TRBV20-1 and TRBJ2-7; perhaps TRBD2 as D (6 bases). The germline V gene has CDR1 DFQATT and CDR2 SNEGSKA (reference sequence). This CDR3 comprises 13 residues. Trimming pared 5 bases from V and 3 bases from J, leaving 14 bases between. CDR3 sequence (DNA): TGCAGTGCTCGGTCGGACTACCACTACGAGCAGTACTTC. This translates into CSARSDYHYEQYF.

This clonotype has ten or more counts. CDR3 sequence: CASRWQGVADTQYF. The CDR3 coding sequence is TGTGCCAGCAGATGGCAGGGAGTAGCAGATACGCAGTATTTT. J is TRBJ2-3 and V is TRBV5-5; TRBD1 or TRBD2 may be the D gene (5 bases each). The CDR3 spans 14 residues. V dropped 5 bases and J dropped 4 bases, with 14 bases sitting between them. CDR1 is SGHKS, CDR2 YYEKEE, per germline (reference sequence).

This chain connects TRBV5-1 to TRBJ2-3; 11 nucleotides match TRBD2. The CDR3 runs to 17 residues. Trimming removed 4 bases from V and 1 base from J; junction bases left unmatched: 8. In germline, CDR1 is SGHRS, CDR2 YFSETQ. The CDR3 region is CASSPEAGLAGTDTQYF. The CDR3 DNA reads TGCGCCAGCAGCCCGGAGGCGGGACTAGCGGGCACAGATACGCAGTATTTT. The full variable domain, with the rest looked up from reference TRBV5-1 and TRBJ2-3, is KAGVTQTPRYLIKTRGQQVTLSCSPISGHRSVSWYQQTPGQGLQFLFEYFSETQRNKGNFPGRFSGRQFSNSRSEMNVSTLELGDSALYLCASSPEAGLAGTDTQYFGPGTRLTVL.

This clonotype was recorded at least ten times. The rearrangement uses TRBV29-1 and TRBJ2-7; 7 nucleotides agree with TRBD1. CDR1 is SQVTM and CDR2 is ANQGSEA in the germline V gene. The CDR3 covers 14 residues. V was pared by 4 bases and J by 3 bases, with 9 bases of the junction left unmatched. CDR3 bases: TGCAGCGTTGCCCCGACAGGGAATCACTACGAGCAGTACTTC. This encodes CSVAPTGNHYEQYF.

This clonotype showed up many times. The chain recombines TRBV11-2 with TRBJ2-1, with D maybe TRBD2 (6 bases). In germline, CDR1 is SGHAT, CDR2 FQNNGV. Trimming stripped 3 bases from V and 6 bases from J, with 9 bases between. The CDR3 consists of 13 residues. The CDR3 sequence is CASSLDYSNEQFF. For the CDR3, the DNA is TGTGCCAGCAGCTTGGACTACTCCAATGAGCAGTTCTTC.

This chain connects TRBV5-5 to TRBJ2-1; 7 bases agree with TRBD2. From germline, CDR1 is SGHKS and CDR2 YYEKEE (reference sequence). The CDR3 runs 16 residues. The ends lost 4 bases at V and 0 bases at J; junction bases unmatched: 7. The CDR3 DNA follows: TGTGCCAGCAGCATTTTAGCGGGTCTCTCCTACAATGAGCAGTTCTTC. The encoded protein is CASSILAGLSYNEQFF.

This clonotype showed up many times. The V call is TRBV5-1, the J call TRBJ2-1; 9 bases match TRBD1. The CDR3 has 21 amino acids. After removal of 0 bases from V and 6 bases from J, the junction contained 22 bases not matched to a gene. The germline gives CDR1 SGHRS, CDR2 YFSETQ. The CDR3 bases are TGCGCCAGCAGCTTGGGGCCCGTCCACAACTACGGACAGGGGAAATCCAATGAGCAGTTCTTC. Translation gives CASSLGPVHNYGQGKSNEQFF.

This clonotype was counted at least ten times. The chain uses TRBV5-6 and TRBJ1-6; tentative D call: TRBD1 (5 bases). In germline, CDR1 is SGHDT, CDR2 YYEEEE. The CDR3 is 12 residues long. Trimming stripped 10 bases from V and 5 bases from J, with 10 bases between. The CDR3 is CAAGTDNSPLHF. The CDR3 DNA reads TGTGCCGCCGGGACGGATAATTCACCCCTCCACTTT. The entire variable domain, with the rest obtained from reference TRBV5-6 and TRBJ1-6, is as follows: DAGVTQSPTHLIKTRGQQVTLRCSPKSGHDTVSWYQQALGQGPQFIFQYYEEEERQRGNFPDRFSGHQFPNYSSELNVNALLLGDSALYLCAAGTDNSPLHFGNGTRLTVT.

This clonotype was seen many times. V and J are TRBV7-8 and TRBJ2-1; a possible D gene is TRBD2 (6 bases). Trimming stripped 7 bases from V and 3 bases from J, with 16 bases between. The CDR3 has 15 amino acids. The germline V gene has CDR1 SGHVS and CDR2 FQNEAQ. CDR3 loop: CASMVSLASYNEQFF. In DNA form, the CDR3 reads TGTGCCAGCATGGTTTCTCTAGCGAGCTACAATGAGCAGTTCTTC. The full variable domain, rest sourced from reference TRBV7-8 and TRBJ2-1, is GAGVSQSPRYKVAKRGQDVALRCDPISGHVSLFWYQQALGQGPEFLTYFQNEAQLDKSGLPSDRFFAERPEGSVSTLKIQRTQQEDSAVYLCASMVSLASYNEQFFGPGTRLTVL.

The CDR3 sequence: CASSLVDIASSGNTIYF. In nucleotides, the CDR3 is TGCGCCAGCAGCTTGGTGGACATTGCTTCATCTGGAAACACCATATATTTT. This rearrangement joins TRBV5-1 to TRBJ1-3; tentatively, D is TRBD1 (5 bases). Germline V gene sequence: CDR1 SGHRS, CDR2 YFSETQ. V was trimmed by 0 bases and J by 1 base, leaving 14 bases between them. The CDR3 runs 17 residues.

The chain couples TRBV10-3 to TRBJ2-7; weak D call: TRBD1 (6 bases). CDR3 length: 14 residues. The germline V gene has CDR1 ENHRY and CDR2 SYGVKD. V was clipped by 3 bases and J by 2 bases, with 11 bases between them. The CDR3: CAISDQGIAYEQYF. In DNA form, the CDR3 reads TGTGCCATCAGTGATCAGGGGATCGCCTACGAGCAGTACTTC.

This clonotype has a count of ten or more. The CDR3 protein is CAWSQGNYGYTF. The CDR3 bases are TGTGCCTGGAGTCAGGGGAACTATGGCTACACCTTC. The genes are TRBV30 and TRBJ1-2; D might be TRBD1 (6 bases). Germline V CDR1 and CDR2: GTSNPN, SVGIG (reference sequence). V lost 2 bases and J 2 bases, leaving 6 bases between the germline ends. CDR3 length: 12 amino acids.

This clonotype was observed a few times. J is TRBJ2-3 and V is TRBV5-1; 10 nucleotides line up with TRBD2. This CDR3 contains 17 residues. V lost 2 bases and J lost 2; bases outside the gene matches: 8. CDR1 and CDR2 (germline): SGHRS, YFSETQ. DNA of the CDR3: TGCGCCAGCAGCTTTCCGGCTAGCGGGGGATCCACAGATACGCAGTATTTT. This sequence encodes CASSFPASGGSTDTQYF.

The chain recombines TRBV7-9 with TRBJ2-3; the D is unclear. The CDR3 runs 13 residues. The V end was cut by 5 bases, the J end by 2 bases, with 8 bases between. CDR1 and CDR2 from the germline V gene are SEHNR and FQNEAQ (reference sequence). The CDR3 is CASSHAFTDTQYF. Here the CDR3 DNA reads TGTGCCAGCAGCCACGCCTTCACAGATACGCAGTATTTT.

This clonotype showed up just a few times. The CDR3 loop is CSARVPGSSNEKLFF. Written as DNA, the CDR3 is TGCAGTGCTAGAGTACCGGGGAGCTCTAATGAAAAACTGTTTTTT. The genes are TRBV20-1 and TRBJ1-4; D gene unclear. CDR3 length: 15 amino acids. V lost 1 base, J lost 3 bases, and 12 bases lay in between. CDR1 and CDR2 (germline): DFQATT, SNEGSKA (reference sequence).

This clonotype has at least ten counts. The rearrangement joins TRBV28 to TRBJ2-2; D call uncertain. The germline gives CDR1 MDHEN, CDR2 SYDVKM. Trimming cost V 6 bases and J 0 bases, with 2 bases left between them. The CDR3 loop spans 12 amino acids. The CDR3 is CASRANTGELFF. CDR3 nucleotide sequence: TGTGCCAGCAGGGCGAACACCGGGGAGCTGTTTTTT.

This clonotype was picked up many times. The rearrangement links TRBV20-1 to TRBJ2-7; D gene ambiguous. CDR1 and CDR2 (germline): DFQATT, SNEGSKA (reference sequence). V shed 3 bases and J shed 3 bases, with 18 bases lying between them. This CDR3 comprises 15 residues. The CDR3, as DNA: TGCAGTGCTAGTATGTGGCGGCTGCCTGGCTACGAGCAGTACTTC. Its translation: CSASMWRLPGYEQYF.

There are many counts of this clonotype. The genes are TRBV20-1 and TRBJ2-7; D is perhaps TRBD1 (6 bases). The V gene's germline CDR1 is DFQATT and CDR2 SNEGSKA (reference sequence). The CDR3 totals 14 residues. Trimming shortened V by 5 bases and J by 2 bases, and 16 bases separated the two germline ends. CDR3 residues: CSAGPRDKPYEQYF. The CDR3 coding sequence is TGCAGTGCTGGTCCCCGGGACAAGCCCTACGAGCAGTACTTC.

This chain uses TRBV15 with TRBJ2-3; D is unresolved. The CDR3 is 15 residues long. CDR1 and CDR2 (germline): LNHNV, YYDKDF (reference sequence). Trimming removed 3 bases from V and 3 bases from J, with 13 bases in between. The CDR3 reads CATSSFQDRTDTQYF. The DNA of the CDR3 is TGTGCCACCAGCAGTTTCCAGGACCGGACAGATACGCAGTATTTT.

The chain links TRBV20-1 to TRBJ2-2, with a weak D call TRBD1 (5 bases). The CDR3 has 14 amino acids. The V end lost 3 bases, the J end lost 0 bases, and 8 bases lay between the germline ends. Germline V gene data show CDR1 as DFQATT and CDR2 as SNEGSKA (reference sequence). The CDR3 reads CSASADTNTGELFF. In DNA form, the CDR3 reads TGCAGTGCTAGCGCGGACACGAACACCGGGGAGCTGTTTTTT.

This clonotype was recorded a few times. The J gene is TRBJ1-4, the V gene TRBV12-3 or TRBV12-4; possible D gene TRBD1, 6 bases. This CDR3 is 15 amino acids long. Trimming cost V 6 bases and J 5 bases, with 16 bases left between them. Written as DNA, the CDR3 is TGTGCCAGCAGGGTCTCCGGGACAAAAAATGAAAAACTGTTTTTT. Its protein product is CASRVSGTKNEKLFF.

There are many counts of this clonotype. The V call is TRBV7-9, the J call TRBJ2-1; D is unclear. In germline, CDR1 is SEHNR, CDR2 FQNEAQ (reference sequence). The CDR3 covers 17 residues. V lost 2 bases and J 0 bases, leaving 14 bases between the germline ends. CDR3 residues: CASSLRPRVSSYNEQFF. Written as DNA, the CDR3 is TGTGCCAGCAGCTTAAGGCCTCGTGTAAGCTCCTACAATGAGCAGTTCTTC.